This T cell receptor (beta chain) originates from a study of molecular identifiers for immune sequencing clone quantification. Whole-study context: RNA, taken in replicates from approximately 20,000 or 100,000 naive CD8 cells, was split five ways, with four sequenced.

Sorted naive CD8 T cells were those defined as CD8+CD4-CCR7+CD45RA+. From the PCR reads, TCRdb called clonotypes with MiXCR, one entry per CDR3 protein. The sample contains under 800,000 distinct CDR3 sequences, 25% of which appear only once. V was shortened by 8 bases and J by 2 bases, with 13 bases between the two germline ends. This CDR3 region has 14 residues. Germline CDR1 is SNHLY and CDR2 is FYNNEI. Whole-study results and caveats: In naive cells, under 1% of molecules belonged to clones above 20 RNA copies, against over 97% in effector cells.

This clonotype was recorded at least ten times. The antigen remains unidentified. The specimen sequenced was naive CD8+ T cells from blood, with Jurkat cell RNA spiked in. The sample's subset: FACS-sorted CD8+CD4-CCR7+CD45RA+ naive T cells. This TCR came from a human donor in good health. Some libraries in this study had Jurkat cell RNA spiked in. The rearrangement joins TRBV2 to TRBJ1-5; a possible D gene is TRBD1 (6 bases). The CDR3 DNA reads as TGTGCCAGCGAAACAGGGTTTGGCAATCAGCCCCAGCATTTT. Its translation: CASETGFGNQPQHF.